This entry concerns a single TCR beta chain. This sample is part of a study of T-cell memory formation after mild COVID-19. Constant-segment primers served in 5'RACE that generated TCR alpha and TCR beta cDNA libraries bearing sample barcodes and UMIs. TCRdb independently ran MiXCR on the 5' RACE reads; one entry per CDR3 protein. The sample consists of roughly 13,000 distinct CDR3 sequences, roughly a fifth of them appearing once. Trimming took 1 base from V and 6 from J, leaving 10 bases between them. The CDR3 has 14 residues. Germline assignment: CDR1 LGHDT and CDR2 YNNKEL (reference sequence). The sequenced material came from PBMCs or a T cell subset sorted from them (not recorded which). This TCR was sampled from an adult woman who had mild COVID-19 (a few samples of this study predate the infection). Cell type and time point are not known. This chain links TRBV3-1 with TRBJ2-1; weak D call: TRBD2 (5 bases). As DNA, the CDR3 is TGTGCCAGCAGCCAAGGGCTAGAGGGCAATGAGCAGTTCTTC. Its translation is CASSQGLEGNEQFF.